Reported below is one T cell receptor beta chain. Produced via immunoSEQ multiplex PCR; TCRdb's table is partial and in-frame only. The data show approximately 360,000 clones, with around 87% seen just once and roughly 1.9% held by the top ten. In terms of age and location, participants ranged from about 18 to 90 years and lived in about two dozen US areas. This record comes from a study of blood T cell repertoires in COVID-19. Trimming pared 2 bases from V and 0 bases from J, leaving 11 bases between. The CDR3 is made up of 16 amino acids. Germline V gene data show CDR1 as KGHSH and CDR2 as LQKENI. The sequence was collected from a man aged 35-49 years in a cohort exposed to, infected with or recovered from COVID-19 (not recorded which). This sequence joins TRBV18 and TRBJ1-5, with a tentative D call TRBD1 (5 bases). The sequenced material came from PBMCs or T cells enriched from blood (not recorded which). The CDR3 sequence: CASSPGAVNSNQPQHF. The CDR3 DNA reads TGTGCCAGCTCACCAGGGGCAGTAAATAGCAATCAGCCCCAGCATTTT.